The TCR beta chain under discussion was sequenced for a study of cytomegalovirus exposure and HLA in healthy donors. The length of the CDR3 is 14 residues. V lost 1 base and J lost 4, with 10 bases in between. Germline CDR1 is LNHNV and CDR2 is YYDKDF (reference sequence). A multiplex PCR was run with 60 Vbeta primers and 13 Jbeta primers. Libraries were prepared by immunoSEQ multiplex PCR; TCRdb keeps only in-frame clonotypes and omits some of them. The table for this sample gives 150,000 to 200,000 clones. A word on this clone: The sample contains more than one DNA sequence encoding this CDR3.

The sequence was collected from a man aged 25-45 years in good health and CMV-seronegative. Specimen: PBMCs. The genes are TRBV15 and TRBJ1-2; tentative D call: TRBD1 (5 bases). CDR3 coding DNA: TGTGCCACCAGCAGAGCGGCAGGGATCTATGGCTACACCTTC. This translates into CATSRAAGIYGYTF.